Below are 31 T cell receptor beta chains sequenced from a single sample in a study of response to subunit inactivated influenza vaccine (dated by TCRdb to the late 2010s). The library was produced with RT-PCR. For sequencing, an Illumina HiSeq 2500 was employed. TCRdb cleaned the public reads at Q25 with fastp, built clones with MiXCR and kept in-frame beta chains. Identical CDR3 protein sequences are pooled into one entry, listed with their most common genes and DNA. The sample has a few hundred thousand distinct CDR3 sequences on record, approximately 10% of them singletons. Jointly, the top ten make up approximately 11% of the sample. The same data also contributed to another study, on T cells expressing NK-cell markers. As the second study states: TCR beta cDNA libraries were prepared using 5'RACE template switching, which introduced a universal primer site and unique molecular identifiers.

This specimen was PBMCs from blood, taken on the day of vaccination. The receptors shown here come from a man aged 45-60 years who received an inactivated influenza vaccine. Donor details come from another sample of the same person, matched by shared clones.

This clonotype has just a few counts. The chain combines TRBV4-2 with TRBJ2-7; D ambiguous. With 3 bases removed from V and 4 bases from J, the gap between germline ends came to 13 bases. From germline, CDR1 is LGHNA and CDR2 YNFKEQ. This CDR3 contains 14 residues. The CDR3 here is CASSQALNGYEQYF. The DNA for the CDR3 is TGTGCCAGCAGCCAGGCCCTGAACGGGTACGAGCAGTACTTC.

This clonotype was detected a few times. The genes are TRBV20-1 and TRBJ1-2; D is unresolved. Germline CDR1 is DFQATT and CDR2 is SNEGSKA (reference sequence). V was clipped by 6 bases and J by 6 bases, with 5 bases between them. The CDR3 has 9 residues. In DNA, the CDR3 is TGCAGTGCCCCGGATGGCTACACCTTC. As protein: CSAPDGYTF.

This clonotype was recorded a few times. The chain joins TRBV10-3 to TRBJ2-2; weak D call: TRBD1 (5 bases). In germline, CDR1 is ENHRY, CDR2 SYGVKD. There are 14 residues in the CDR3. Trimming took 4 bases from V and 4 from J, leaving 10 bases between them. Written as DNA, the CDR3 is TGTGCCATCAGTGTCAGGGTGTTCACCGGGGAGCTGTTTTTT. Its protein product is CAISVRVFTGELFF.

This clonotype was picked up many times. This chain joins TRBV27 and TRBJ2-7, with 7 bases lining up with TRBD1. The CDR3 spans 14 residues. The germline V gene has CDR1 MNHEY and CDR2 SMNVEV (reference sequence). V lost 6 bases and J lost 2; bases outside the gene matches: 7. CDR3 in DNA: TGTGCCAGCAGCCCCGGGACAGTGACCTACGAGCAGTACTTC. Residues: CASSPGTVTYEQYF.

This clonotype was recorded a few times. The V gene is TRBV6-1, the J gene TRBJ2-3, with 9 bases that match TRBD2. The germline V gene encodes CDR1 MNHNS and CDR2 SASEGT. The CDR3 runs to 17 residues. With V trimmed by 8 bases and J by 0 bases, 12 bases remained unmatched. DNA of the CDR3: TGTGCCAGCTGGGGATCCCTAGCGGGGCAAAGCACAGATACGCAGTATTTT. Amino acid sequence: CASWGSLAGQSTDTQYF.

The rearrangement links TRBV20-1 to TRBJ1-2; 9 nucleotides line up with TRBD1. From germline, CDR1 is DFQATT and CDR2 SNEGSKA (reference sequence). J gave up 8 bases and V 2 bases, and 6 bases lay outside the gene matches. The CDR3 is 13 residues long. The CDR3: CSARHTGGHGYTF. The CDR3 nucleotides read TGCAGTGCTAGACACACAGGGGGCCACGGCTACACCTTC.

This clonotype was observed a handful of times. V and J are TRBV7-9 and TRBJ2-7, with TRBD2 identical over 7 bases. J was trimmed by 5 bases and V by 1 base; bases with no gene match: 8. Germline V gene sequence: CDR1 SEHNR, CDR2 FQNEAQ (reference sequence). CDR3 length: 15 residues. The CDR3 DNA follows: TGTGCCAGCAGCTTAGTAGGCGGGAGAGTCAACGAGCAGTACTTC. Translating it yields CASSLVGGRVNEQYF.

In its sample, this clonotype was seen a few times. This chain joins TRBV6-1 and TRBJ1-4; TRBD1 matches at 8 bases. Germline-derived CDR1 and CDR2 are MNHNS and SASEGT. The CDR3 has 14 residues. J was trimmed by 8 bases and V by 7 bases; bases with no gene match: 9. The CDR3 region has the DNA TGTGCCAGCAAACGTGACAGGGGTTGGGAAAAACTGTTTTTT. The encoded protein is CASKRDRGWEKLFF.

The chain employs TRBV6-2 or TRBV6-3 and TRBJ2-3, with TRBD2 identical over 10 bases. V shed 0 bases, J shed 4 bases, and the junction held 16 bases outside the gene matches. CDR1 and CDR2 (germline): MNHEY, SVGEGT. This CDR3 is 20 amino acids long. This CDR3 reads CASSYSDRLAGVRRADTQYF. For the CDR3, the DNA is TGTGCCAGCAGTTACTCCGATCGGCTAGCGGGAGTGAGGAGGGCAGATACGCAGTATTTT.

This clonotype showed up many times. The V gene is TRBV7-3, the J gene TRBJ2-7; D remains unclear. CDR1 is SGHTA, CDR2 FQGTGA, per germline. The CDR3 has 13 residues. The V end was cut by 5 bases, the J end by 2 bases, with 10 bases between. The CDR3: CASSPTRTYEQYF. CDR3 coding DNA: TGTGCCAGCAGCCCCACCAGGACCTACGAGCAGTACTTC. Supplemented by reference TRBV7-3 and TRBJ2-7, the full variable domain reads GAGVSQTPSNKVTEKGKYVELRCDPISGHTALYWYRQSLGQGPEFLIYFQGTGAADDSGLPNDRFFAVRPEGSVSTLKIQRTERGDSAVYLCASSPTRTYEQYFGPGTRLTVT.

This clonotype was recorded a few times. The V gene is TRBV3-1, the J gene TRBJ1-1; 7 bases agree with TRBD1. Germline V gene data show CDR1 as LGHDT and CDR2 as YNNKEL (reference sequence). Trimming at V came to 5 bases and at J to 2 bases, leaving 11 bases not matched to a gene. The CDR3 spans 16 residues. CDR3 amino acids: CASSVRGTATNTEAFF. CDR3 nucleotides: TGTGCCAGCAGCGTTCGGGGGACAGCGACTAACACTGAAGCTTTCTTT. The variable domain in full, completed from reference TRBV3-1 and TRBJ1-1, reads DTAVSQTPKYLVTQMGNDKSIKCEQNLGHDTMYWYKQDSKKFLKIMFSYNNKELIINETVPNRFSPKSPDKAHLNLHINSLELGDSAVYFCASSVRGTATNTEAFFGQGTRLTVV.

This clonotype was picked up a small number of times. The CDR3 DNA is TGTGCCACCAGTGACTATGGGACTAGCGGGAGTTTTCCTTACAATGAGCAGTTCTTC. It codes for CATSDYGTSGSFPYNEQFF. The rearrangement joins TRBV24-1 to TRBJ2-1; 14 bases are shared with TRBD2. Germline values: CDR1 KGHDR, CDR2 SFDVKD. Losses at the gene ends were 4 bases for V and 4 bases for J; bases not matched to a gene: 11. CDR3 length: 19 residues.

This clonotype was counted many times. The chain couples TRBV12-3 or TRBV12-4 to TRBJ2-5, with TRBD1 identical over 7 bases. The J segment lost 5 bases and the V segment lost 0 bases, leaving 3 bases of the junction unmatched. The CDR3 is 14 amino acids. The CDR3 reads CASSLAGQWETQYF. CDR3 DNA sequence: TGTGCCAGCAGTTTAGCGGGACAGTGGGAGACCCAGTACTTC.

The rearrangement uses TRBV3-1 and TRBJ2-1; no clear D gene. V was cut by 1 base and J by 7 bases, with 11 bases left in between. CDR3 length: 14 amino acids. The germline gives CDR1 LGHDT, CDR2 YNNKEL (reference sequence). CDR3 in DNA: TGTGCCAGCAGCCAAGTTGCCCTAGTAAATGAGCAGTTCTTC. As protein: CASSQVALVNEQFF.

The chain has TRBV28 and TRBJ2-1, with TRBD2 matching over 12 bases. Germline values: CDR1 MDHEN, CDR2 SYDVKM. The CDR3 consists of 15 residues. Trimming cost V 3 bases and J 6 bases; bases outside gene matches: 3. The chain's CDR3 is CASSLRTSGINEQFF. CDR3 bases: TGTGCCAGCAGTTTGAGGACTAGCGGGATCAATGAGCAGTTCTTC.

This clonotype has more than one count but fewer than ten. The chain combines TRBV7-9 with TRBJ1-4; no reliable D call. V was cut by 5 bases and J by 8 bases, with 9 bases left in between. Germline CDR1 is SEHNR and CDR2 is FQNEAQ (reference sequence). CDR3 length: 12 amino acids. The CDR3 sequence is CASSLGEEKLFF. The CDR3 nucleotides are TGTGCCAGCAGCCTGGGAGAGGAAAAACTGTTTTTT.

The table lists this clonotype with many counts. The CDR3 DNA reads TGTGCCAGCAGTTTGTCTCTGACAGGGGGCTATGGCTACACCTTC. Its protein is CASSLSLTGGYGYTF. The chain carries TRBV12-3 or TRBV12-4 and TRBJ1-2, with 9 bases matching TRBD1. The V and J ends lost 3 bases and 4 bases, in that order; junction bases with no gene match: 6. The CDR3 length is 15 residues.

The sample holds a few counts of this clonotype. This chain uses TRBV3-1 with TRBJ2-1, with 8 bases lining up with TRBD1. There are 15 residues in the CDR3. Germline CDR1 is LGHDT and CDR2 is YNNKEL (reference sequence). The V segment lost 2 bases and the J segment 3 bases; nucleotides outside the gene matches: 3. CDR3 sequence (DNA): TGTGCCAGCAGCCAAAACAGGGGGAACTACAATGAGCAGTTCTTC. Its protein product is CASSQNRGNYNEQFF.

This clonotype has just a few counts. This sequence joins TRBV20-1 and TRBJ2-4, with D tentatively TRBD2 (5 bases). V lost 5 bases, J lost 3 bases, and 23 bases lay in between. Germline lookup yields CDR1 DFQATT and CDR2 SNEGSKA (reference sequence). The CDR3 is 17 amino acids. CDR3: CSALSPSEGWSKNIQYF. The CDR3 nucleotides are TGCAGTGCTCTAAGCCCTTCAGAGGGTTGGAGCAAAAACATTCAGTACTTC.

The chain joins TRBV20-1 to TRBJ1-2; perhaps TRBD1 as D (5 bases). CDR1 is DFQATT, CDR2 SNEGSKA, per germline (reference sequence). V was clipped by 3 bases and J by 2 bases, with 13 bases between them. This CDR3 contains 14 residues. For the CDR3, the DNA is TGCAGTGCTAGGGACGGGACGGCGAACTATGGCTACACCTTC. Amino acids: CSARDGTANYGYTF.

CDR3 sequence: CASSLTGVHDPGANVLTF. The DNA of the CDR3 is TGTGCCAGCAGCTTAACTGGAGTCCATGATCCTGGGGCCAACGTCCTGACTTTC. This sequence joins TRBV7-6 and TRBJ2-6; D gene unclear. This CDR3 is built from 18 residues. V lost 2 bases to trimming and J lost 2 bases, with 16 bases between them. Looked up from germline, CDR1 is SGHVS and CDR2 is FNYEAQ.

The genes are TRBV7-2 and TRBJ2-7, with 9 positions matching TRBD1. This CDR3 spans 15 amino acids. After removal of 0 bases from V and 3 bases from J, the junction contained 3 bases not matched to a gene. CDR1 and CDR2 (germline): SGHTA, FQGNSA. CDR3 sequence: CASSLAGQGGYEQYF. The CDR3 DNA reads TGTGCCAGCAGCTTAGCGGGACAGGGAGGCTACGAGCAGTACTTC. Full variable domain (remainder filled in from reference TRBV7-2 and TRBJ2-7): GAGVSQSPSNKVTEKGKDVELRCDPISGHTALYWYRQSLGQGLEFLIYFQGNSAPDKSGLPSDRFSAERTGGSVSTLTIQRTQQEDSAVYLCASSLAGQGGYEQYFGPGTRLTVT.

The table lists this clonotype with a few counts. The V gene is TRBV2, the J gene TRBJ2-7; 8 positions match TRBD1. The trim removed 7 bases at V and 3 bases at J, leaving 8 bases unmatched. The CDR3 spans 14 residues. Germline CDR1 is SNHLY and CDR2 is FYNNEI. CDR3 nucleotide sequence: TGTGCCAGCACCGGACAGGGCGGCCTCTACGAGCAGTACTTC. It is translated as CASTGQGGLYEQYF.

J is TRBJ2-3 and V is TRBV4-3; 13 positions match TRBD2. The CDR3 contains 18 residues. Germline V CDR1 and CDR2: LGHNA, YSLEER. V trimming: 2 bases; J trimming: 1 base; junction bases outside the gene matches: 6. The CDR3 nucleotides read TGCGCCAGCAGCCAACCGGGACTAGCGGGGACCCGCACAGATACGCAGTATTTT. Amino acids: CASSQPGLAGTRTDTQYF.

A few counts support this clonotype. V and J are TRBV6-5 and TRBJ2-1; D perhaps matches TRBD1 (6 bases). Germline-derived CDR1 and CDR2 are MNHEY and SVGAGI. Deletions cut 5 bases from V and 7 bases from J, with 9 bases between. CDR3 length equals 12 residues. DNA for the CDR3: TGTGCCAGCAGTGGCAGGGGTAATGAGCAGTTCTTC. Encoded protein: CASSGRGNEQFF.

V gene TRBV24-1 combines with J gene TRBJ2-2; perhaps TRBD2 as D (6 bases). V was pared by 10 bases and J by 3 bases, with 14 bases between. This CDR3 spans 14 amino acids. Germline CDR1 and CDR2: KGHDR and SFDVKD. CDR3 sequence reads: CATQATGDTGELFF. CDR3 in DNA: TGTGCCACGCAGGCCACGGGGGACACCGGGGAGCTGTTTTTT.

This clonotype showed up just a few times. The J gene is TRBJ2-5, the V gene TRBV5-1; TRBD1 aligns across 7 bases. With V trimmed by 3 bases and J by 7 bases, 9 bases remained unmatched. Germline values: CDR1 SGHRS, CDR2 YFSETQ. The CDR3 has 14 residues. The CDR3 spells CASSWGTARPTQYF. CDR3 in DNA: TGCGCCAGCAGCTGGGGGACAGCCCGGCCGACCCAGTACTTC.

This clonotype was found a few times. The chain carries TRBV5-1 and TRBJ2-5, with unresolved D. The ends were cut back, 4 bases at V and 0 bases at J, with 10 bases in the middle. Germline loops: CDR1 SGHRS, CDR2 YFSETQ. The CDR3 has 14 residues. In DNA, the CDR3 is TGCGCCAGCAGCCTGGCCAAATACCAAGAGACCCAGTACTTC. Protein: CASSLAKYQETQYF.

The chain joins TRBV24-1 to TRBJ2-1; TRBD2 aligns across 14 bases. Germline V gives CDR1 KGHDR, CDR2 SFDVKD. This CDR3 contains 15 residues. V lost 3 bases, J lost 8 bases, and 2 bases stayed unmatched. In DNA, the CDR3 is TGTGCCACCAGTGATCCGGGACTAGCGGGAGATGAGCAGTTCTTC. Translating gives CATSDPGLAGDEQFF.

The chain has TRBV7-9 and TRBJ2-5, with 7 bases matching TRBD1. V trimming: 4 bases; J trimming: 4 bases; junction bases outside the gene matches: 9. Germline CDR1 SEHNR, CDR2 FQNEAQ (reference sequence). The CDR3 spans 15 residues. The CDR3 DNA reads TGTGCCAGCAGCTCATCCGGGACAGCAATAGAGACCCAGTACTTC. Protein sequence: CASSSSGTAIETQYF.

The chain has TRBV21-1 and TRBJ2-4; the D segment call TRBD2 is taken from the table without a DNA check. TRBV21-1 is listed as a pseudogene. The CDR3 sequence is 15 residues long. In DNA, the CDR3 is TGTGCCAGCAGCAAAGCTCGGTCGGGGGGGGACATTCAGTACTTC. Encoded protein: CASSKARSGGDIQYF.